The 15 T cell receptor beta chains presented below share a single source sample, sequenced in a study of T-cell reconstitution after alpha-beta-depleted transplantation in children. The library targeted TCRbeta and was prepared with unique molecular identifiers. TCRdb passed the PCR reads through MiXCR, listing each CDR3 protein once. The sample has fewer than 200,000 distinct CDR3 sequences, approximately 6.8% seen once; the top ten hold 3%. Sequences were derived from PBMCs from the stem cell graft donor, sampled from the stem cell graft. All receptors come from a human donor who donated a stem cell graft to a child with Wiskott-Aldrich syndrome.

At least ten counts were recorded for this clonotype. The V and J genes are TRBV5-1 and TRBJ1-6; 7 positions agree with TRBD1. Germline loops: CDR1 SGHRS, CDR2 YFSETQ. V lost 4 bases, J lost 0 bases, and 4 bases stayed unmatched. The CDR3 has 16 residues. CDR3 sequence: CASSDAGGSYNSPLHF. CDR3 DNA sequence: TGCGCCAGCAGCGACGCAGGGGGCTCCTATAATTCACCCCTCCACTTT.

The table lists this clonotype with many counts. The chain employs TRBV7-6 and TRBJ2-3, with D hard to call. Germline V gene lookup returns CDR1 SGHVS and CDR2 FNYEAQ. CDR3 length equals 14 residues. With 2 bases removed from V and 2 bases from J, the gap between germline ends came to 8 bases. The CDR3 here is CASSLLAHTDTQYF. The CDR3 nucleotides are TGTGCCAGCAGCTTACTTGCGCACACAGATACGCAGTATTTT.

In its sample, this clonotype was seen a few times. The chain recombines TRBV11-3 with TRBJ1-1, with 8 positions matching TRBD1. This CDR3 region has 14 residues. Trimming cost V 6 bases and J 5 bases; bases outside gene matches: 8. The germline gives CDR1 SGHNT, CDR2 YENEEA. The CDR3 reads CASRIGQGKTEAFF. Written as DNA, the CDR3 is TGTGCCAGCAGAATCGGACAGGGAAAAACTGAAGCTTTCTTT.

This CDR3 is CASSLVGLADTGELFF. CDR3 bases: TGTGCCAGCAGCTTAGTGGGACTAGCGGACACCGGGGAGCTGTTTTTT. The V call is TRBV7-8, the J call TRBJ2-2; 11 bases align to TRBD2. With 1 base clipped from V and 3 bases from J, the junction kept 1 base outside the gene matches. The CDR3 is 16 amino acids. CDR1 and CDR2 from the germline V gene are SGHVS and FQNEAQ.

In this sample, this clonotype turned up many times. J is TRBJ1-6 and V is TRBV6-5; D might be TRBD1 (5 bases). The V end lost 5 bases, the J end lost 7 bases, and 6 bases lay between the germline ends. The CDR3 contains 12 residues. Germline CDR1 reads MNHEY; CDR2 reads SVGAGI. The CDR3: CASSQGNSPLHF. In DNA form, the CDR3 reads TGTGCCAGCAGTCAGGGAAATTCACCCCTCCACTTT.

The sample holds many counts of this clonotype. The chain has TRBV7-2 and TRBJ2-1; the match to TRBD1 covers 9 bases. Germline CDR1 is SGHTA and CDR2 is FQGNSA. V trimming: 2 bases; J trimming: 4 bases; junction bases outside the gene matches: 3. This CDR3 comprises 15 residues. The CDR3 loop reads CASSLKGTGYNEQFF. The DNA of the CDR3 is TGTGCCAGCAGCTTAAAGGGGACAGGGTACAATGAGCAGTTCTTC.

This clonotype was recorded many times. This CDR3 reads CSARDRGPNTGELFF. CDR3 bases: TGCAGTGCTAGAGACAGGGGGCCGAACACCGGGGAGCTGTTTTTT. The chain employs TRBV20-1 and TRBJ2-2; TRBD1 matches at 8 bases. The length of the CDR3 is 15 residues. V was pared by 0 bases and J by 0 bases, with 0 bases of the junction left unmatched. The germline gives CDR1 DFQATT, CDR2 SNEGSKA (reference sequence).

The table lists this clonotype with many counts. A clone one base away is much larger, so this may be a read error. The chain has TRBV11-2 and TRBJ2-1, with D hard to call. The CDR3 is made up of 11 amino acids. V lost 1 base and J lost 8, with 3 bases in between. Germline V gene lookup returns CDR1 SGHAT and CDR2 FQNNGV. The chain's CDR3 is CASSLVDEQFF. CDR3 sequence (DNA): TGTGCCAGCAGCTTAGTGGATGAGCAGTTCTTC.

This clonotype was seen repeatedly, ten times or more. The chain couples TRBV5-1 to TRBJ2-2, with 7 nucleotides matching TRBD1. This CDR3 is built from 14 residues. V was clipped by 4 bases and J by 1 base; unmatched bases: 1. CDR1 SGHRS and CDR2 YFSETQ come from the germline V gene. CDR3 loop: CASSRTGNTGELFF. CDR3 nucleotides: TGCGCCAGCAGCAGGACAGGGAACACCGGGGAGCTGTTTTTT.

This clonotype was seen ten or more times. The genes are TRBV20-1 and TRBJ1-5; TRBD1 aligns across 11 bases. Trimming at V came to 6 bases and at J to 8 bases, leaving 15 bases not matched to a gene. CDR3 length equals 16 residues. The germline CDR1 and CDR2 sequences are DFQATT and SNEGSKA (reference sequence). The CDR3 DNA is TGCAGTGCCGAGGAATTAGGGACAGGGGGATTTAAGCCCCAGCATTTT. As protein: CSAEELGTGGFKPQHF.

This clonotype was seen repeatedly, ten times or more. The chain has TRBV12-3 or TRBV12-4 and TRBJ1-5; D might be TRBD1 (6 bases). The CDR3 totals 15 residues. Trimming left V 2 bases short and J 4 bases short, with 12 bases between. This CDR3 is CASSLRGIENQPQHF. CDR3 coding DNA: TGTGCCAGCAGTTTAAGGGGGATAGAGAATCAGCCCCAGCATTTT.

V gene TRBV29-1 combines with J gene TRBJ2-1; 10 positions agree with TRBD2. The V gene end was trimmed by 8 bases and the J gene end by 0 bases; junction bases not matched to a gene: 10. Per germline, CDR1 SQVTM and CDR2 ANQGSEA. There are 16 residues in the CDR3. CDR3 in amino acids: CSTSYSGGISYNEQFF. The CDR3, as DNA: TGCAGCACTAGTTATAGCGGGGGGATCTCCTACAATGAGCAGTTCTTC.

This rearrangement joins TRBV11-3 to TRBJ2-2; perhaps TRBD1 as D (6 bases). Trimming pared 0 bases from V and 2 bases from J, leaving 13 bases between. There are 17 residues in the CDR3. CDR1 and CDR2 (germline): SGHNT, YENEEA. The DNA of the CDR3 is TGTGCCAGCAGCTTAGATCTTGGGGGCTTTAACACCGGGGAGCTGTTTTTT. Translating it yields CASSLDLGGFNTGELFF.

This clonotype was observed at least ten times. The rearrangement joins TRBV20-1 to TRBJ1-1; D is perhaps TRBD1 (5 bases). This CDR3 comprises 14 residues. Trimming shortened V by 4 bases and J by 1 base, and 13 bases separated the two germline ends. The germline CDR1 and CDR2 sequences are DFQATT and SNEGSKA (reference sequence). This CDR3 reads CSAISPGTNTEAFF. The CDR3 DNA reads as TGCAGTGCTATTAGCCCAGGGACGAACACTGAAGCTTTCTTT.

The CDR3 nucleotides read TGTGCCAGCAACAAAAGGGGGGGGTCTATGAACACTGAAGCTTTCTTT. Protein: CASNKRGGSMNTEAFF. The chain has TRBV3-1 and TRBJ1-1; perhaps TRBD1 as D (6 bases). The V gene's germline CDR1 is LGHDT and CDR2 YNNKEL (reference sequence). V lost 7 bases and J lost 0, with 18 bases in between. The CDR3 length is 16 residues.